This T cell receptor beta chain appears in the sequencing data of a study of shared clonotypes between healthy human individuals. The germline CDR1 and CDR2 sequences are SEHNR and FQNEAQ (reference sequence). Trimming pared 5 bases from V and 1 base from J, leaving 20 bases between. The length of the CDR3 is 17 residues. The method was immunoSEQ multiplex PCR; TCRdb's version includes in-frame clones alone and lacks a portion of them. This sample has roughly 1,000,000 clones; around 78% occur once, and the top ten carry 0.5% to 0.65%. The chain carries TRBV7-9 and TRBJ1-1, with D possibly being TRBD1 (6 bases). Sequencing input: memory CD4+ T cells from PBMCs. Subset given: CD45RA-negative fraction. The receptor was derived from a man between 18 and 35 years old in good health. Some clones in this sample may be carry-over from other donors' samples. As DNA, the CDR3 is TGTGCCAGCAGCCGCTTTATAGGGGGTATCCGGAACACTGAAGCTTTCTTT. Translating it yields CASSRFIGGIRNTEAFF.